The rows below give T cell receptor beta chains drawn from one sample of a study of OX40 agonist ivuxolimab in advanced cancers. Only in-frame clones appear in the TCRdb table, and some are missing; sequencing was by immunoSEQ multiplex PCR. The data show nearly 45,000 clones, 70% to 90% seen once. The source was CD4+ or CD8+ T cells sorted from blood, collected in a trial of the OX40 agonist ivuxolimab. The source of these receptors is an adult with an advanced solid tumor such as melanoma, head and neck, liver or kidney cancer. Each CDR3 is given with its conserved first and last residue. A D gene is named only where the DNA matches it firmly. The size field is filled for only some rows; it gives once, few, many or a size class.

>TRBJ1-5|TRBV15|.|.
CATAWTVSSNQPQHF
TGTGCCACCGCGTGGACAGTTTCCAGCAATCAGCCCCAGCATTTT
>TRBJ2-7|TRBV10-3|.|.
CAISEGDYEQYF
TGTGCCATCAGTGAAGGTGATTACGAGCAGTACTTC
>TRBJ2-3|TRBV30|few|TRBD2
CAWTLAGGTDTQYF
TGTGCCTGGACCTTAGCGGGAGGGACAGATACGCAGTATTTT
>TRBJ2-2|TRBV7-7|.|TRBD1
CASSPTGADTGELFF
TGTGCCAGCAGCCCCACAGGGGCGGACACCGGGGAGCTGTTTTTT
>TRBJ1-2|TRBV5-5|.|.
CASSTDLNYGYTF
TGTGCCAGCAGCACGGACCTGAACTATGGCTACACCTTC
>TRBJ2-1|TRBV6-6|.|.
CATTRTVHNEQFF
TGTGCCACCACAAGGACTGTCCACAATGAGCAGTTCTTC
>TRBJ2-6|TRBV5-4|.|.
CASSFQEFSSGANVLTF
TGTGCCAGCAGCTTCCAGGAATTCAGCTCTGGGGCCAACGTCCTGACTTTC
>TRBJ2-7|TRBV12-5|.|.
CASGSVGEQYF
TGTGCTAGTGGTTCGGTTGGCGAGCAGTACTTC
>TRBJ2-7|TRBV6-5|.|.
CASSLLGAGWNEQYF
TGTGCCAGCAGTCTCTTGGGGGCCGGATGGAACGAGCAGTACTTC
>TRBJ2-7|TRBV11-2|.|TRBD2
CASTETSGSYYEQYF
TGTGCCAGCACCGAAACTAGCGGGAGTTACTACGAGCAGTACTTC
>TRBJ2-3|TRBV5-1|.|.
CASSLDGSTDTQYF
TGCGCCAGCAGCTTAGATGGGAGCACAGATACGCAGTATTTT
>TRBJ2-1|TRBV7-2|.|TRBD2
CASSTFSGGPYNEQFF
TGTGCCAGCAGCACCTTTAGCGGGGGCCCCTACAATGAGCAGTTCTTC
>TRBJ2-7|TRBV6-6|.|.
CASSYSGVEQYF
TGTGCCAGCAGTTACTCGGGGGTCGAGCAGTACTTC
>TRBJ1-5|TRBV19|once|.
CASSKRGNQPQHF
TGTGCCAGTAGCAAAAGGGGCAATCAGCCCCAGCATTTT
>TRBJ1-1|TRBV4-1|once|.
CASSTRQVPTEAFF
TGCGCCAGCAGCACCCGGCAGGTGCCTACTGAAGCTTTCTTT
>TRBJ2-1|TRBV4-1|.|TRBD1
CASRKKAGTGSNEQFF
TGCGCCAGCAGGAAAAAAGCCGGGACAGGGTCCAATGAGCAGTTCTTC
>TRBJ2-2|TRBV29-1|.|TRBD2
CSVEGGTSGNTGELFF
TGCAGCGTTGAAGGTGGGACTAGCGGGAACACCGGGGAGCTGTTTTTT
>TRBJ2-3|TRBV10-2|.|TRBD2
CASSGGTDTQYF
TGCGCCAGCAGCGGGGGGACAGATACGCAGTATTTT
>TRBJ1-1|TRBV2|.|.
CASGGGTEAFF
TGTGCCAGTGGGGGGGGCACTGAAGCTTTCTTT
>TRBJ2-7|TRBV6-4|.|.
CASIPLDAYEQYF
TGTGCCAGCATCCCACTAGACGCCTACGAGCAGTACTTC
>TRBJ2-7|TRBV6-5|.|.
CASRPQGFSHYEQYF
TGTGCCAGCAGACCGCAGGGATTTAGTCACTACGAGCAGTACTTC
>TRBJ1-1|TRBV14|.|.
CASSRVRTPPFSVDTEAFF
TGTGCCAGCAGCCGGGTAAGAACCCCACCGTTTTCCGTGGACACTGAAGCTTTCTTT
>TRBJ2-7|TRBV6-1|.|TRBD2
CASSEGLAFYEQYF
TGTGCCAGCAGTGAGGGACTAGCCTTCTACGAGCAGTACTTC
>TRBJ2-2|TRBV5-1|.|.
CASSRWTAAATGELFF
TGCGCCAGCAGCCGCTGGACTGCGGCGGCCACCGGGGAGCTGTTTTTT
>TRBJ1-2|TRBV2|once|.
CASSDGGYKGGYTF
TGTGCCAGCAGTGACGGGGGATACAAGGGAGGCTACACCTTC
>TRBJ2-3|TRBV6-4|.|TRBD2
CASSETSGVTDTQYF
TGTGCCAGCAGTGAGACTAGCGGGGTCACAGATACGCAGTATTTT
>TRBJ2-1|TRBV11-2|.|.
CASSLVIHEQFF
TGTGCCAGCAGCTTAGTAATCCATGAGCAGTTCTTC
>TRBJ1-2|TRBV27|.|.
CASSLWEGEGYTF
TGTGCCAGCAGTTTATGGGAAGGGGAAGGCTACACCTTC
>TRBJ1-2|TRBV6-5|.|.
CASSSQTGLFYGYTF
TGTGCCAGCAGTTCCCAAACAGGTCTTTTCTATGGCTACACCTTC
>TRBJ2-4|TRBV7-3|.|TRBD1
CASSLTGGVGNIQYF
TGTGCCAGCAGCTTGACAGGGGGCGTCGGAAACATTCAGTACTTC
>TRBJ1-5|TRBV7-2|.|TRBD1
CASSLGNRGYQPQHF
TGTGCCAGCAGCTTAGGGAACAGGGGATATCAGCCCCAGCATTTT
>TRBJ2-7|TRBV6-5|.|.
CASSPTAESGEQYF
TGTGCCAGCAGTCCGACAGCCGAATCGGGTGAGCAGTACTTC
>TRBJ2-7|TRBV6-6|.|.
CASEAGLRKEQYF
TGTGCCAGCGAGGCGGGTCTACGTAAGGAGCAGTACTTC
>TRBJ1-5|TRBV4-1|once|TRBD1
CASSQGQGLEPQHF
TGCGCCAGCAGCCAAGGACAGGGGTTGGAGCCCCAGCATTTT
>TRBJ2-7|TRBV4-1|.|.
CASSQDPSGTYEQYF
TGCGCCAGCAGCCAAGATCCCAGCGGAACCTACGAGCAGTACTTC
>TRBJ1-1|TRBV6-5|.|.
CASNPTSMAEAFF
TGTGCCAGCAACCCCACCTCCATGGCTGAAGCTTTCTTT
>TRBJ1-1|TRBV6-6|.|.
CASSQPTWGNTEAFF
TGTGCCAGCAGTCAACCCACCTGGGGGAACACTGAAGCTTTCTTT
>TRBJ2-5|TRBV27|.|TRBD2
CATGLAGLLETQYF
TGTGCCACGGGACTAGCGGGGTTATTAGAGACCCAGTACTTC
>TRBJ2-1|TRBV6-1|.|.
CASTPAAEGEQFF
TGTGCCAGCACTCCGGCGGCGGAAGGCGAGCAGTTCTTC
>TRBJ2-5|TRBV27|.|.
CASSLDGRPAETQYF
TGTGCCAGCAGTTTAGATGGACGGCCTGCAGAGACCCAGTACTTC
>TRBJ2-7|TRBV11-1|.|.
CASSLERLVAGEQYF
TGTGCCAGCAGCTTGGAGAGACTCGTCGCGGGGGAGCAGTACTTC
>TRBJ1-2|TRBV5-5|.|.
CASSLGQIFYGYTF
TGTGCCAGCAGCTTGGGTCAGATATTCTATGGCTACACCTTC
>TRBJ1-2|TRBV5-6|.|TRBD1
CASRLTGVNYGYTF
TGTGCCAGCAGGTTGACAGGGGTTAACTATGGCTACACCTTC
>TRBJ2-7|TRBV25-1|.|TRBD2
CASSEPLGGRLYF
TGTGCCAGCAGTGAGCCTCTCGGCGGGAGGTTGTACTTC
>TRBJ2-4|TRBV19|.|.
CASSGDREVVNIQYF
TGTGCCAGTAGTGGAGACAGGGAGGTGGTAAACATTCAGTACTTC
>TRBJ2-2|TRBV7-8|.|.
CASSLLEHRDRTGELFF
TGTGCCAGCAGCCTTCTTGAACACAGGGATCGGACCGGGGAGCTGTTTTTT
>TRBJ2-1|TRBV27|.|TRBD2
CASSSAGGRYNEQFF
TGTGCCAGCAGTTCCGCGGGAGGAAGGTACAATGAGCAGTTCTTC
>TRBJ1-5|TRBV27|.|.
CASSQSWVNQPQHF
TGTGCCAGCAGTCAGTCGTGGGTAAATCAGCCCCAGCATTTT
>TRBJ1-5|TRBV4-1|.|.
CASSQDPLLKGDQPQHF
TGCGCCAGCAGCCAAGATCCCTTGTTAAAGGGGGATCAGCCCCAGCATTTT
>TRBJ2-5|TRBV6-4|once|TRBD2
CASSDRLAGDRRETQYF
TGTGCCAGCAGTGACCGACTAGCGGGAGACCGTCGGGAGACCCAGTACTTC
>TRBJ1-1|TRBV4-2|.|.
CASSHSGDTEAFF
TGTGCCAGCAGCCACAGTGGAGACACTGAAGCTTTCTTT
>TRBJ2-7|TRBV9|.|TRBD1
CASSVAGTGPSEQYF
TGTGCCAGCAGCGTAGCTGGGACAGGGCCATCCGAGCAGTACTTC
>TRBJ1-1|TRBV6-1|.|.
CASSEGRAYRAFF
TGTGCCAGCAGTGAAGGGAGAGCCTATAGGGCTTTCTTT
>TRBJ2-2|TRBV19|.|.
CATEQGWGRLTGELFF
TGTGCCACTGAACAGGGATGGGGGAGGCTCACCGGGGAGCTGTTTTTT
>TRBJ2-1|TRBV23-1|.|.
CASSRGGGNEQFF
TGCGCCAGCAGTCGAGGGGGGGGAAATGAGCAGTTCTTC